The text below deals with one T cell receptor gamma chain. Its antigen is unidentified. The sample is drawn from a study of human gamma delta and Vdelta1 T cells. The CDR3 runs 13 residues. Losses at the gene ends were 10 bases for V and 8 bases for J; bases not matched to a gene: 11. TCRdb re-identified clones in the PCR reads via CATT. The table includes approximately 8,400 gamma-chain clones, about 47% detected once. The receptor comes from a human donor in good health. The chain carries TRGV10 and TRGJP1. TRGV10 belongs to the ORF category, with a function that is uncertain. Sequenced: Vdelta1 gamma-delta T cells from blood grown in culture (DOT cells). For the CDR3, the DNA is TGTGCTGCGTTCATCATGCCGGGTTGGTTCAAGATATTT. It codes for CAAFIMPGWFKIF.